This TCR beta chain was identified in a study of OX40 agonist ivuxolimab in advanced cancers. The CDR3 has 14 residues. Germline CDR1 is MNHEY and CDR2 is SVGAGI. The V end was cut by 5 bases, the J end by 4 bases, with 11 bases between. This table comes from immunoSEQ multiplex PCR, and its TCRdb copy is limited to in-frame clones, with some not included. The data contain 25,000 to 30,000 clones, about 80% of them seen just once; the ten biggest clones take up approximately 12%. The rearrangement uses TRBV6-5 and TRBJ1-4; D is unclear. The material sequenced was CD4+ or CD8+ T cells sorted from blood, taken in a trial of the OX40 agonist ivuxolimab. The sequence derives from an adult with an advanced solid tumor such as melanoma, head and neck, liver or kidney cancer. Here the CDR3 DNA reads TGTGCCAGCAGTCAGACTCTTAATAATGAAAAACTGTTTTTT. This translates into CASSQTLNNEKLFF.